This TCR beta chain was recovered during a study of T cell repertoires in ileal Crohn's disease. Study context: About half received postoperative treatment, around 10 with thiopurines and about 20 anti-TNF.

Patients were adults with ileal or ileocolonic Crohn's disease needing resection. Germline values: CDR1 SGHDT, CDR2 YYEEEE. Losses at the gene ends were 4 bases for V and 4 bases for J; bases not matched to a gene: 12. The CDR3 length is 16 residues. Repertoires were generated with immunoSEQ multiplex PCR, while TCRdb's copy carries only in-frame clones and drops some. The sample lists some 12,000 clones; around three quarters were seen once. The receptor comes from an adult with Crohn's disease. V is TRBV5-6 and J is TRBJ1-2; 8 nucleotides line up with TRBD1. The sample consisted of ileal tissue. The CDR3 DNA reads TGTGCCAGCAGCAGGACAGGGAACGAACCTGTCTATGGCTACACCTTC. Protein sequence: CASSRTGNEPVYGYTF.